Each of the 16 T cell receptor beta chains below was sequenced from the same sample in a study of Graves' ophthalmopathy and Graves' hyperthyroidism (dated by TCRdb to the late 2010s). Sequencing used an Illumina HiSeq 2000. For repertoire sequencing, the TCR beta CDR3 regions were amplified from RNA transcripts. HTBI primers and the Qiagen OneStep RT-PCR kit were used in a first-round RT-PCR, which was followed by a second-round multiplex PCR, size selection and purification. Using fastp at Q25 and MiXCR, TCRdb reprocessed the public reads and kept productive beta chains. Each CDR3 protein gets just one entry, which takes the most common genes and DNA from the rows behind it. Within this sample are hundreds of thousands of distinct CDR3 sequences, with roughly a fifth of them counted one time only. Of the sample, about 40% is held by the ten largest clones. What was sequenced was peripheral blood. The receptor set was obtained from a woman in her 50s with Graves' ophthalmopathy. Donor details come from another sample of the same person, matched by shared clones.

In this sample, this clonotype turned up many times. This chain uses TRBV6-5 with TRBJ1-5, with a possible D match to TRBD1 (5 bases). The CDR3 is 14 residues long. CDR1 MNHEY and CDR2 SVGAGI come from the germline V gene. The V end was cut by 7 bases, the J end by 3 bases, with 13 bases between. In DNA, the CDR3 is TGTGCCAGCAAACACGACAGTAACAATCAGCCCCAGCATTTT. Its protein product is CASKHDSNNQPQHF.

The CDR3 DNA follows: TGTGCCTGGGCTTCGACAGGAGGTCACACCGGGGAGCTGTTTTTT. Protein sequence: CAWASTGGHTGELFF. This sequence joins TRBV30 and TRBJ2-2; D perhaps matches TRBD1 (6 bases). V was trimmed by 5 bases and J by 3 bases, leaving 16 bases between them. Per germline, CDR1 GTSNPN and CDR2 SVGIG (reference sequence). CDR3 length: 15 amino acids.

This clonotype was detected many times. This chain joins TRBV7-9 and TRBJ2-5; 7 bases map to TRBD2. Trimming at V came to 4 bases and at J to 4 bases, leaving 12 bases not matched to a gene. Germline V gives CDR1 SEHNR, CDR2 FQNEAQ (reference sequence). The CDR3 runs 16 residues. The chain's CDR3 is CASSSDYAGVGETQYF. The CDR3 DNA sequence: TGTGCCAGCAGCTCCGACTATGCGGGAGTAGGAGAGACCCAGTACTTC.

This clonotype was seen repeatedly, ten times or more. The chain couples TRBV6-1 to TRBJ2-5, with D unresolved. Trimming removed 4 bases at V and 5 bases at J, with 5 bases between. The germline V gene encodes CDR1 MNHNS and CDR2 SASEGT. This CDR3 region has 11 residues. The CDR3 loop is CASSVSETQYF. CDR3 sequence (DNA): TGTGCCAGCAGTGTATCGGAGACCCAGTACTTC.

The gene calls are TRBV2 and TRBJ2-5; TRBD2 matches at 8 bases. CDR3 size: 15 residues. V lost 4 bases and J lost 4; bases outside the gene matches: 8. Germline CDR1 and CDR2: SNHLY and FYNNEI. Written as DNA, the CDR3 is TGTGCCAGCAGTGGGACTGGACTAGCTCGAGAGACCCAGTACTTC. It translates to CASSGTGLARETQYF.

The rearrangement joins TRBV20-1 to TRBJ1-1, with 7 nucleotides matching TRBD1. This CDR3 is 14 amino acids long. The V and J ends lost 2 bases and 1 base, in that order; junction bases with no gene match: 4. Per germline, CDR1 DFQATT and CDR2 SNEGSKA (reference sequence). CDR3 protein: CSARRDSRNTEAFF. The CDR3 DNA sequence: TGCAGTGCTAGAAGGGACAGTCGGAACACTGAAGCTTTCTTT.

This clonotype was counted at least ten times. The V call is TRBV25-1, the J call TRBJ1-5, with D perhaps TRBD1 (6 bases). Trimming took off 1 base at V and 2 bases at J, with 9 bases between the two ends. This CDR3 has 15 residues. Per germline, CDR1 MGHDK and CDR2 SYGVNS. The CDR3 loop reads CASSESGAGNQPQHF. For the CDR3, the DNA is TGTGCCAGCAGTGAATCAGGGGCCGGCAATCAGCCCCAGCATTTT.

V and J are TRBV10-2 and TRBJ1-2; D is perhaps TRBD1 (5 bases). V lost 2 bases, J lost 4 bases, and 8 bases lay in between. Looked up from germline, CDR1 is WSHSY and CDR2 is SAAADI. The CDR3 sequence is 13 residues long. The CDR3: CASSEQGGYGYTF. The CDR3 coding sequence is TGCGCCAGCAGTGAGCAGGGTGGCTATGGCTACACCTTC.

This clonotype was picked up many times. This chain connects TRBV12-3 or TRBV12-4 to TRBJ2-5; TRBD1 matches 7 bases. This CDR3 is 14 amino acids long. Losses at the gene ends were 4 bases for V and 5 bases for J; bases not matched to a gene: 7. As DNA, the CDR3 is TGTGCCAGCAGTTACCGGGACAGTCGGGAGACCCAGTACTTC. Translating gives CASSYRDSRETQYF.

Comment on this clonotype: The missing conserved phenylalanine or tryptophan at the end of this CDR3 makes a read error likely. The gene calls are TRBV7-9 and TRBJ2-7; the match to TRBD1 covers 9 bases. The CDR3 runs 14 residues. Per germline, CDR1 SEHNR and CDR2 FQNEAQ (reference sequence). Trimming at V came to 6 bases and at J to 4 bases, leaving 7 bases not matched to a gene. The CDR3 nucleotides read TGTGCCAGCAGTCCTCGGGACAGGGTGTACGAGCAGTACCTC. Translating it yields CASSPRDRVYEQYL.

CDR3 in amino acids: CSVVRQPNTEAFF. The CDR3 nucleotides read TGCAGCGTTGTGCGTCAGCCGAACACTGAAGCTTTCTTT. The V and J genes are TRBV29-1 and TRBJ1-1; D remains unclear. Germline assignment: CDR1 SQVTM and CDR2 ANQGSEA. Between the trimmed V and J ends, which lost 4 bases and 1 base, there was a span of 10 bases. The CDR3 has 13 amino acids.

V usage is TRBV12-3 or TRBV12-4 and J usage is TRBJ2-7, with 9 bases matching TRBD1. This CDR3 is 12 amino acids long. V shed 6 bases and J 5 bases; nucleotides not matched to a gene: 2. The DNA for the CDR3 is TGTGCCAGCAGGGGGGACAGGGACGAGCAGTACTTC. Translation: CASRGDRDEQYF.

V usage is TRBV7-2 and J usage is TRBJ2-1; 13 positions agree with TRBD2. Per the germline V gene, CDR1 is SGHTA and CDR2 is FQGNSA. V dropped 5 bases and J dropped 8; count of bases not matched to a gene: 6. The CDR3 contains 15 residues. CDR3 amino acids: CASSRLAGGWDEQFF. The CDR3 bases are TGTGCCAGCAGCCGACTAGCGGGAGGTTGGGATGAGCAGTTCTTC.

In its sample, this clonotype was seen many times. This chain connects TRBV6-5 to TRBJ2-5, with D possibly being TRBD1 (6 bases). Trimming stripped 6 bases from V and 1 base from J, with 9 bases between. Germline V gene data show CDR1 as MNHEY and CDR2 as SVGAGI. CDR3 length: 13 residues. The CDR3 loop reads CASRTGPQETQYF. The DNA for the CDR3 is TGTGCCAGCAGAACAGGGCCCCAAGAGACCCAGTACTTC.

This clonotype was detected a few times. The rearrangement links TRBV4-1 to TRBJ2-5; 9 bases align to TRBD2. V trimming: 0 bases; J trimming: 1 base; junction bases outside the gene matches: 6. CDR1 is MGHRA, CDR2 YSYEKL, per germline. The CDR3 sequence is 17 residues long. The chain's CDR3 is CASSQDKQRGVQETQYF. As DNA, the CDR3 is TGCGCCAGCAGCCAAGATAAACAGCGGGGGGTCCAAGAGACCCAGTACTTC.

The genes are TRBV19 and TRBJ2-7; 10 nucleotides line up with TRBD1. Germline-derived CDR1 and CDR2 are LNHDA and SQIVND (reference sequence). V was pared by 7 bases and J by 2 bases, with 5 bases of the junction left unmatched. This CDR3 is 14 amino acids long. The CDR3 protein is CASTDRGLAYEQYF. The CDR3 DNA reads as TGTGCCAGTACCGACAGGGGGCTGGCCTACGAGCAGTACTTC.